This TCR beta chain was sequenced during a study of T cell responses to AZD1222 COVID-19 vaccine. Data came from immunoSEQ multiplex PCR; TCRdb stores just in-frame clones and leaves some out. The sample contains about 89,000 clones, more than 75% of which appear only once. V was clipped by 2 bases and J by 6 bases, with 11 bases between them. The V gene's germline CDR1 is SGHNT and CDR2 YENEEA. The CDR3 is made up of 15 amino acids. The chain recombines TRBV11-3 with TRBJ1-6; tentatively, D is TRBD1 (6 bases). Sequences were derived from peripheral blood, sampled on day 0 of MenACWY control vaccination. The clonotype originates from an adult in good health. For the CDR3, the DNA is TGTGCCAGCAGCTTAACGCCGGGGGCTAATTCACCCCTCCACTTT. Its protein product is CASSLTPGANSPLHF.